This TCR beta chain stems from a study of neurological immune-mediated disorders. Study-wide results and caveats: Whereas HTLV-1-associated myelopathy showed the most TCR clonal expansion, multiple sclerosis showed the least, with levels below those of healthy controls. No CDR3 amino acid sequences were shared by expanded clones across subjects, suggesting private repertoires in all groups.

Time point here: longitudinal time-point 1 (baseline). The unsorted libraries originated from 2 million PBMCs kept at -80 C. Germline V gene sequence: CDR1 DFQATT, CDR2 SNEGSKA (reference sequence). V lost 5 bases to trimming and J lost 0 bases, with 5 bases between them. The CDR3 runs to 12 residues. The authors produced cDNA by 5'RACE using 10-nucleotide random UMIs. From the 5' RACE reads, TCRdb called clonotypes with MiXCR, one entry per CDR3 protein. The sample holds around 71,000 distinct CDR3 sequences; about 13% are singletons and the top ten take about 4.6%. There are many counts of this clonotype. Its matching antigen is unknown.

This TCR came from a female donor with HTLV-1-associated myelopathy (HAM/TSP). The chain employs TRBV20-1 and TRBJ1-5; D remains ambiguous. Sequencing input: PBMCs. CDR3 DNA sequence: TGCAGTGCTTCAGATAGCAATCAGCCCCAGCATTTT. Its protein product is CSASDSNQPQHF.